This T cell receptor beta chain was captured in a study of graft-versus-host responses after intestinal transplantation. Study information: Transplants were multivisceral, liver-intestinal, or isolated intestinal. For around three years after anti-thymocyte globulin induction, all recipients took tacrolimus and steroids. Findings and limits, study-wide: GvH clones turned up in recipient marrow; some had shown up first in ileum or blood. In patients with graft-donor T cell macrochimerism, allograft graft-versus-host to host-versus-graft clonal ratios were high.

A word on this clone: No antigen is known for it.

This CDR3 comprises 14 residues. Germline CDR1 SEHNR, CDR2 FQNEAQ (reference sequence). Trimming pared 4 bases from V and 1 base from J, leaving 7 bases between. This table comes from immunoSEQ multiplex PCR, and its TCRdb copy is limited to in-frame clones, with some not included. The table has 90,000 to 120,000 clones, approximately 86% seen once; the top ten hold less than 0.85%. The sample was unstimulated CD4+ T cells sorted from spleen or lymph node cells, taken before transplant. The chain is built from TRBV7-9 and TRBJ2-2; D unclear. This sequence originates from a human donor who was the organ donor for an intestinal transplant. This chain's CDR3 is CASSSWWNTGELFF. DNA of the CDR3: TGTGCCAGCAGCTCGTGGTGGAACACCGGGGAGCTGTTTTTT. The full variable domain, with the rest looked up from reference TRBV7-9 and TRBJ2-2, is DTGVSQNPRHKITKRGQNVTFRCDPISEHNRLYWYRQTLGQGPEFLTYFQNEAQLEKSRLLSDRFSAERPKGSFSTLEIQRTEQGDSAMYLCASSSWWNTGELFFGEGSRLTVL.